Listed here is a single T cell receptor beta chain. Its antigen is not identified. Assay execution proceeded at the deep level. Some clones are missing from TCRdb's copy, which holds only in-frame ones; the method was immunoSEQ multiplex PCR. The table has approximately 640,000 clones, roughly 78% seen once. The V end lost 2 bases, the J end lost 0 bases, and 7 bases lay between the germline ends. The CDR3 spans 14 residues. Germline V gives CDR1 SGHRS, CDR2 YFSETQ. This specimen comes from a study of shared clonotypes between healthy human individuals. General study results and limits: Deeper or shallower sequencing was expected to change how clonotypes are shared among donors. Non-shared clonotypes had lower generation probabilities than those shared by all four donors. Even with large depth, rarefaction showed that sorted-subset sequencing was incomplete.

Sequenced sample: memory CD4+ T cells sorted from blood. Documented subset: CD45RA-negative fraction. The sequence came from a woman in her 30s in good health. V is TRBV5-1 and J is TRBJ2-3; D not resolved. CDR3 loop: CASSFWSSTDTQYF. Written as DNA, the CDR3 is TGCGCCAGCAGCTTCTGGTCTAGCACAGATACGCAGTATTTT. The entire variable domain, with the rest obtained from reference TRBV5-1 and TRBJ2-3, is as follows: KAGVTQTPRYLIKTRGQQVTLSCSPISGHRSVSWYQQTPGQGLQFLFEYFSETQRNKGNFPGRFSGRQFSNSRSEMNVSTLELGDSALYLCASSFWSSTDTQYFGPGTRLTVL.